This note documents a single T cell receptor (beta chain) sequence. The CDR3 consists of 18 residues. CDR1 is SGHRS, CDR2 YFSETQ, per germline. Trimming cost V 2 bases and J 2 bases, with 20 bases left between them. The record originates from a study of T cell responses to AZD1222 COVID-19 vaccine. Using immunoSEQ multiplex PCR, the repertoire was profiled, and TCRdb retains in-frame clones only, with some absent. The sample records more than 95,000 clones, 88% being singletons. The starting material was peripheral blood, obtained on day 0 of AZD1222 vaccination. The sequence derives from an adult in good health. The V gene is TRBV5-1, the J gene TRBJ2-1; no firm D call. DNA for the CDR3: TGCGCCAGCAGCTTCAACCCCCCATTTAGCTCGACCTACAATGAGCAGTTCTTC. This gives the protein CASSFNPPFSSTYNEQFF.